The rows below give T cell receptor beta chains drawn from one sample of a study of T cell responses to AZD1222 COVID-19 vaccine. The repertoire was sequenced with immunoSEQ multiplex PCR; TCRdb's copy has only in-frame clones and lacks some. The sample consists of 90,000 to 95,000 clones, more than 75% of them appearing once. Specimen: peripheral blood, collected on day 0 of AZD1222 vaccination. Receptors were obtained from an adult in good health. Both conserved end residues are part of each CDR3. The order of the fields is V gene, D gene, clone size, J gene, CDR3 DNA, CDR3 protein. A D gene is named only where the DNA matches it firmly. Clone size is not always given. Where it is, it says once, few, many or a class for expanded clones.

TRBV19	TRBD1	NA	TRBJ1-2	TGTGCCACCACCGACAGGGGTGGCTATGGCTACACCTTC	CATTDRGGYGYTF
TRBV5-4	TRBD1	NA	TRBJ1-3	TGTGCCAGCAGCCGAGGGACAGAGGGAAACACCATATATTTT	CASSRGTEGNTIYF
TRBV7-3	NA	NA	TRBJ2-2	TGTGCCAGCAGCTTCGGAGGGGCAAACACCGGGGAGCTGTTTTTT	CASSFGGANTGELFF
TRBV27	NA	NA	TRBJ1-4	TGTGCCAGCAGTTCTTATAATGAAAAACTGTTTTTT	CASSSYNEKLFF
TRBV27	NA	NA	TRBJ2-7	TGTGCCAGCAGTTTATACCGGGACGGCCCCTACGAGCAGTACTTC	CASSLYRDGPYEQYF
TRBV7-9	NA	NA	TRBJ1-3	TGTGCCAGCAGCTTAGGGGGGGTCAACACCATATATTTT	CASSLGGVNTIYF
TRBV2	NA	many	TRBJ1-2	TGTGCCAGCAGCGATCTCATAGGCTACACCTTC	CASSDLIGYTF
TRBV4-1	TRBD2	once	TRBJ2-1	TGCGCCAGCAGCCAAGATGGGGGAGGGTACAATGAGCAGTTCTTC	CASSQDGGGYNEQFF
TRBV19	NA	NA	TRBJ2-3	TGTGCCAGTAGTATAGTGGGCTCCGGTTCTAGGACTACGCAGTATTTT	CASSIVGSGSRTTQYF
TRBV4-1	NA	NA	TRBJ1-1	TGCGCCAGCAGCCAAGATTTGGGCAGGGTAGACACTGAAGCTTTCTTT	CASSQDLGRVDTEAFF
TRBV9	TRBD1	NA	TRBJ1-2	TGTGCCAGCAGCCAGACAGGGCAGCACTATGGCTACACCTTC	CASSQTGQHYGYTF
TRBV3-1/TRBV3-2	NA	NA	TRBJ2-5	TGTGCCAGCAGCCAAGGAGAGGGGGCCCAGTACTTC	CASSQGEGAQYF
TRBV5-6	NA	NA	TRBJ1-2	TGTGCCAGCAGCCCTAGGACAGCTACTAACGTCTATGGCTACACCTTC	CASSPRTATNVYGYTF
TRBV9	NA	NA	TRBJ1-6	TGTGCCAGCAGCCCCGCGGACGAATATAATTCACCCCTCCACTTT	CASSPADEYNSPLHF
TRBV7-2	NA	NA	TRBJ2-5	TGTGCCAGCAGCTCACCCCCCTACAGGGCTAAAGAGACCCAGTACTTC	CASSSPPYRAKETQYF
TRBV7-3	TRBD2	NA	TRBJ2-3	TGTGCCAGCAGCTTATATGGCGGGGGGCTATCTAGCACAGATACGCAGTATTTT	CASSLYGGGLSSTDTQYF
TRBV7-2	TRBD1	NA	TRBJ1-1	TGTGCCAGCAGCGCGCGACAGGGAACTGAAGCTTTCTTT	CASSARQGTEAFF
TRBV7-9	NA	NA	TRBJ1-4	TGTGCCAGCGGGACTTACGGGGGTGAAAAACTGTTTTTT	CASGTYGGEKLFF
TRBV5-1	NA	NA	TRBJ2-3	TGCGCCAGCAGCTGGGGTGACAACGAGGGTAGAGATACGCAGTATTTT	CASSWGDNEGRDTQYF
TRBV5-1	NA	NA	TRBJ1-3	TGCGCCAGCAGCTCTCCCGGAGGTGACACCATATATTTT	CASSSPGGDTIYF
TRBV10-3	NA	once	TRBJ1-5	TGTGCCATCAGTTCCCTTAAGGGAATAAATCAGCCCCAGCATTTT	CAISSLKGINQPQHF
TRBV9	NA	few	TRBJ1-3	TGTGCCAGCAGCGTTGGGCAGCCTGGAAACACCATATATTTT	CASSVGQPGNTIYF
TRBV2	TRBD1	NA	TRBJ1-1	TGTGCCAGCAGCGAACCGGGACAGGGTGGAATTGAAGCTTTCTTT	CASSEPGQGGIEAFF
TRBV5-1	TRBD2	NA	TRBJ2-3	TGCGCCACCCAATACGGGGGGGCCTGGGGAGATACGCAGTATTTT	CATQYGGAWGDTQYF
TRBV2	TRBD1	NA	TRBJ1-2	TGTGCCAGCAGTGGGACAGGGCGAAGATCCTCCACCTTC	CASSGTGRRSSTF
TRBV7-9	TRBD1	NA	TRBJ1-2	TGTGCCAGCGTTGGGCCATTTCGGACAGGAACACTTGGCTACACCTTC	CASVGPFRTGTLGYTF
TRBV10-3	NA	NA	TRBJ1-3	TGTGCCATCAGTGGGACTGGCTCTGGAAACACCATATATTTT	CAISGTGSGNTIYF
TRBV28	NA	NA	TRBJ1-5	TGTGCCAGCAGTTTAGACTTAGGGCTAAGCAATCAGCCCCAGCATTTT	CASSLDLGLSNQPQHF
TRBV10-3	NA	NA	TRBJ2-1	TGTGCCATCAGTGAGTCTGATGGTTCCGGTGAGCAGTTCTTC	CAISESDGSGEQFF
TRBV6-4	NA	NA	TRBJ1-6	TGTGCCAGCAGTCCAGACAGGACCTATAATTCACCCCTCCACTTT	CASSPDRTYNSPLHF
TRBV18	NA	NA	TRBJ1-4	TGTGCCAGCTCAGGATCAGACGGGACCCGGCGTTTT	CASSGSDGTRRF
TRBV7-9	NA	once	TRBJ2-3	TGTGCCAGCAGCCTAACCATAACAGATACGCAGTATTTT	CASSLTITDTQYF
TRBV3-1/TRBV3-2	TRBD1	NA	TRBJ2-7	TGTGCCAGCAGCCGTGGACAGGGGGGTCCCTACGAGCAGTACTTC	CASSRGQGGPYEQYF
TRBV18	NA	NA	TRBJ1-1	TGTGCCAGCTCACCACCCATACCCACTGAAGCTTTCTTT	CASSPPIPTEAFF
TRBV6-5	NA	NA	TRBJ1-3	TGTGCCAGCAGTCTTTCAGTGTACTCTGGAAACACCATATATTTT	CASSLSVYSGNTIYF
TRBV5-1	NA	NA	TRBJ1-1	TGCGCCAGCAGCTCGTCCTGGGGGCGAGAGAACACTGAAGCTTTCTTT	CASSSSWGRENTEAFF
TRBV11-1	TRBD2	NA	TRBJ2-5	TGTGCCAGCAGCTCGGGACTAGCGAGGGAGACCCAGTACTTC	CASSSGLARETQYF
TRBV6-2/TRBV6-3	TRBD1	NA	TRBJ1-1	TGTGCCAGCGGCCGACGGACAGGGACAGGGACTGAAGCTTTCTTT	CASGRRTGTGTEAFF
TRBV30	TRBD1	NA	TRBJ1-3	TGTGCCTGGAGGGGGGACAGGGTATTTAGGAACACCATATATTTT	CAWRGDRVFRNTIYF
TRBV5-4	TRBD1	NA	TRBJ1-1	TGTGCCAGCAGCTTGTTAGGGACAGGGGGGACTGAAGCTTTCTTT	CASSLLGTGGTEAFF
TRBV7-6	TRBD2	NA	TRBJ2-7	TGTGCCAGCAGCTCCTTTCCCCCCGGGACTAGTGGGTACGAGCAGTACTTC	CASSSFPPGTSGYEQYF
TRBV24-1	NA	NA	TRBJ2-3	TGTGCCACCAGTGACTCTCAGGGTTTCACAGATACGCAGTATTTT	CATSDSQGFTDTQYF
TRBV6-5	TRBD1	NA	TRBJ1-5	TGTGCCAGCAGTTACTCGACAGGGGGAAGGGAGCCCCAGCATTTT	CASSYSTGGREPQHF
TRBV6-5	NA	NA	TRBJ1-2	TGTGCCAGCAGTTATGGGTTTGCATATGGCTACACCTTC	CASSYGFAYGYTF
TRBV7-9	NA	few	TRBJ1-3	TGTGCCAGCAGCTCGGGCAGCGTGCTCTATGGAAACACCATATATTTT	CASSSGSVLYGNTIYF
TRBV12-3/TRBV12-4	TRBD1	once	TRBJ1-2	TGTGCCAGCAGCCCTACAGGGGTTTATGGCTACACCTTC	CASSPTGVYGYTF
TRBV21-1	NA	NA	TRBJ2-7	TGTGCCAGCAGCAAAAGGGACAGGACCGGCTACGAGCAGTACTTC	CASSKRDRTGYEQYF
TRBV2	NA	NA	TRBJ2-5	TGTGCCAGCAGTGTAGGGCTCCAAGAGACCCAGTACTTC	CASSVGLQETQYF
TRBV7-2	NA	NA	TRBJ1-4	TGTGCCAGCAGCTTAGGGGGCAGAGCTAATGAAAAACTGTTTTTT	CASSLGGRANEKLFF
TRBV6-5	TRBD1	NA	TRBJ1-2	TGTGCCAGCAGGAAAGGACAGGGCTATGGCTACACCTTC	CASRKGQGYGYTF
TRBV6-5	NA	NA	TRBJ2-7	TGTGCCAGCAGTTACTCGTCCACCTACTACGAGCAGTACTTC	CASSYSSTYYEQYF
TRBV2	NA	NA	TRBJ2-7	TGTGCCAGCAGTGAATGGACCCAAAGGGGGTTTCAGTACTTC	CASSEWTQRGFQYF
TRBV5-1	NA	NA	TRBJ2-7	TGCGCCAGCAGCCCGGGTGGAGGGGGCTACGAGCAGTACTTC	CASSPGGGGYEQYF
TRBV3-1/TRBV3-2	NA	NA	TRBJ1-6	TGTGCCAGCAAGGGGGATTCACCCCTCCACTTT	CASKGDSPLHF
TRBV9	TRBD1	NA	TRBJ1-4	TGTGCCAGCAGCGTAGGAGGGGGACAGGGGGCTGAAAAACTGTTTTTT	CASSVGGGQGAEKLFF